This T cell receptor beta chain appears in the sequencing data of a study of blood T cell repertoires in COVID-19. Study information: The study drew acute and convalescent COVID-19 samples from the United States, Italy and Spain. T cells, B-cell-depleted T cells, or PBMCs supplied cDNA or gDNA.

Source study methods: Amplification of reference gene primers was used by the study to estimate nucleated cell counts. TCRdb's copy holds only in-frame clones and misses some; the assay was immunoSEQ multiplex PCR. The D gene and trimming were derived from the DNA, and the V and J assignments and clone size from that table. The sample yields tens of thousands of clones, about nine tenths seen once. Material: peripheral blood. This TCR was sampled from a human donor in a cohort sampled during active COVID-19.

The CDR3: CASSQDSPSYEQYF. The CDR3 region has the DNA TGTGCCAGCAGCCAGGACAGCCCCTCCTACGAGCAGTACTTC. This sequence joins TRBV14 and TRBJ2-7; D is perhaps TRBD1 (6 bases). Germline CDR1 and CDR2: SGHDN and FVKESK. The CDR3 runs 14 residues. Trimming shortened V by 3 bases and J by 0 bases, and 9 bases separated the two germline ends.